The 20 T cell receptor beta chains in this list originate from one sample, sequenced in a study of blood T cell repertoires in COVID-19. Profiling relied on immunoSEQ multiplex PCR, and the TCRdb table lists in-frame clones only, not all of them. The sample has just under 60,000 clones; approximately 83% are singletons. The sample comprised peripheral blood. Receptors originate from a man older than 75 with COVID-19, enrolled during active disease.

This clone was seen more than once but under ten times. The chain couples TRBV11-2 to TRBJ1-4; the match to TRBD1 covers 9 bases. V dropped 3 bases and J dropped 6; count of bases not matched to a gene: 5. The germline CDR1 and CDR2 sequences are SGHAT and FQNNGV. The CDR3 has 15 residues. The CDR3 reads CASSFGTGIDEKLFF. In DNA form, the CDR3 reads TGTGCCAGCAGCTTCGGGACAGGGATTGATGAAAAACTGTTTTTT.

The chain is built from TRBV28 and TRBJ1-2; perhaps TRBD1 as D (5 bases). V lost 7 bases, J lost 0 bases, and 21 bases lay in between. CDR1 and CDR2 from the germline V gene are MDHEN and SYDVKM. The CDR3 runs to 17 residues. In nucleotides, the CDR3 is TGTGCCAGCACCTCGGGACTACAGGAAGGAGCTAACTATGGCTACACCTTC. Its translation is CASTSGLQEGANYGYTF.

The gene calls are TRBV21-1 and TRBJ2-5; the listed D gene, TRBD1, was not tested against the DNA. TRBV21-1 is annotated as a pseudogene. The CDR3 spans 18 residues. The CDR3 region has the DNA TGTGCCAGCAGCAAAGGACGAGGTCAGGGGGGTTCCCAAGAGACCCAGTACTTC. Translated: CASSKGRGQGGSQETQYF.

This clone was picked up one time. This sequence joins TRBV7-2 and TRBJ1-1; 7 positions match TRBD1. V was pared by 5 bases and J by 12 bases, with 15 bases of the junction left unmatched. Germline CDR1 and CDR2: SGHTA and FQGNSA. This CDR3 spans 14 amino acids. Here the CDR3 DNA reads TGTGCCAGCAGCCCGGACAGGCGCGCTGATTATACTTTCTTT. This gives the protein CASSPDRRADYTFF. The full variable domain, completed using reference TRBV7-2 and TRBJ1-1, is GAGVSQSPSNKVTEKGKDVELRCDPISGHTALYWYRQSLGQGLEFLIYFQGNSAPDKSGLPSDRFSAERTGGSVSTLTIQRTQQEDSAVYLCASSPDRRADYTFFGQGTRLTVV.

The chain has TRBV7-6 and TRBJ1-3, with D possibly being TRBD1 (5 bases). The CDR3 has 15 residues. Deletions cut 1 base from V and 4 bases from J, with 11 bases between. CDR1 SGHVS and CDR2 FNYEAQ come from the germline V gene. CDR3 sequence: CASSLEGAPGNTIYF. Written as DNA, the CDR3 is TGTGCCAGCAGCTTAGAAGGGGCGCCCGGAAACACCATATATTTT.

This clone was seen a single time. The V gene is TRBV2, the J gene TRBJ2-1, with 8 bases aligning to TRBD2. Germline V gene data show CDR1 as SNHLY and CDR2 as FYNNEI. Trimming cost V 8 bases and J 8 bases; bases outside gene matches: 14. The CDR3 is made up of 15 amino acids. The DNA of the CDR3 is TGTGCCAGCCCCTCGGGGAGGCCGGGAGGGGATGAGCAGTTCTTC. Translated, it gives CASPSGRPGGDEQFF.

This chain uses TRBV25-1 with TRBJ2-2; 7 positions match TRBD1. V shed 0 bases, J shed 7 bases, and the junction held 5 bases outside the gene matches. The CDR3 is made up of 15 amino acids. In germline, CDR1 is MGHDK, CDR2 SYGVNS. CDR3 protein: CASSEYRQGNGELFF. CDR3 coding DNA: TGTGCCAGCAGTGAATATAGACAGGGAAACGGGGAGCTGTTTTTT.

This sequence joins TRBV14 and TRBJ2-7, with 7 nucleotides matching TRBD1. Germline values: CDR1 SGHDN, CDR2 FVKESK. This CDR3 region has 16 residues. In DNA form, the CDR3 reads TGTGCCAGCAGCCAACTACGACAGGGTCCGTCCTGCGAGCAGTACGTC. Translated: CASSQLRQGPSCEQYV.

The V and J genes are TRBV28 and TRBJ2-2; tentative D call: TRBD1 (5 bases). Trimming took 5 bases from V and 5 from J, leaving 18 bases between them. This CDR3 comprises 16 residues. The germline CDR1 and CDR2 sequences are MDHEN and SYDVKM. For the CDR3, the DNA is TGTGCCAGCAGTCTCCCAGGGATTGGGGCAACCGGGGAGCTGTTTTTT. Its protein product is CASSLPGIGATGELFF. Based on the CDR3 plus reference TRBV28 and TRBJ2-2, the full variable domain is DVKVTQSSRYLVKRTGEKVFLECVQDMDHENMFWYRQDPGLGLRLIYFSYDVKMKEKGDIPEGYSVSREKKERFSLILESASTNQTSMYLCASSLPGIGATGELFFGEGSRLTVL.

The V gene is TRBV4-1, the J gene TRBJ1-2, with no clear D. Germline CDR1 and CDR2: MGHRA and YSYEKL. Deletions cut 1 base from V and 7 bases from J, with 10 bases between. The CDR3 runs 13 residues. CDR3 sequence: CASSQGSLGGYTF. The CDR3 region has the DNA TGCGCCAGCAGCCAAGGGAGTTTAGGTGGCTACACCTTC.

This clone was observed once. CDR3 protein: CASTQGLATLETQYF. The CDR3 bases are TGTGCCAGTACCCAGGGACTAGCGACCCTGGAGACCCAGTACTTC. This sequence joins TRBV19 and TRBJ2-5; TRBD2 matches 10 bases. Germline lookup yields CDR1 LNHDA and CDR2 SQIVND (reference sequence). The CDR3 has 15 amino acids. V lost 7 bases, J lost 5 bases, and 10 bases stayed unmatched.

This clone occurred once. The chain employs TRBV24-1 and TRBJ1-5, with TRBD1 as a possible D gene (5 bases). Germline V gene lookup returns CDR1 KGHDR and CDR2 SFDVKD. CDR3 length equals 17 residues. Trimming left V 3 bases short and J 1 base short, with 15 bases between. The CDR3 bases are TGTGCCACCAGTGATCCGACCGAGACAGCCAGCAATCAGCCCCAGCATTTT. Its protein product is CATSDPTETASNQPQHF.

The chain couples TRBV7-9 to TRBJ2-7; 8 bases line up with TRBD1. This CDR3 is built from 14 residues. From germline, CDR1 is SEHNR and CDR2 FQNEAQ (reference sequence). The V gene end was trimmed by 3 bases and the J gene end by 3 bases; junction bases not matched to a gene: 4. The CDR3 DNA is TGTGCCAGCAGCTTGTCCGACAGGGGCTACGAGCAGTACGTC. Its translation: CASSLSDRGYEQYV.

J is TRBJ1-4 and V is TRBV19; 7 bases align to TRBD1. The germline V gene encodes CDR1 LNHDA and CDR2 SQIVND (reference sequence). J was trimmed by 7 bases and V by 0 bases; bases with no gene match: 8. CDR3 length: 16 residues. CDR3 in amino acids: CASSIDQTGSAEKLFF. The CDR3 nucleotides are TGTGCCAGTAGTATAGACCAGACAGGGTCGGCTGAAAAACTGTTTTTT.

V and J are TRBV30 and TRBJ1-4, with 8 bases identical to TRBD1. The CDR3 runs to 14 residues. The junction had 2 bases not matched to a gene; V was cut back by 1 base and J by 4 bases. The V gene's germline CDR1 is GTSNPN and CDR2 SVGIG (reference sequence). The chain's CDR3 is CAWSADRVNEKLFF. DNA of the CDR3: TGTGCCTGGAGTGCGGACAGGGTTAATGAAAAACTGTTTTTT.

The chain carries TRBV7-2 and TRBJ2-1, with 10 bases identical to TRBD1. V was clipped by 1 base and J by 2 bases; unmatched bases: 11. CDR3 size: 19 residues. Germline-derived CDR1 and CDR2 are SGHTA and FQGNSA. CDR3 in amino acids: CASSLVSGTGTGAYNEQFF. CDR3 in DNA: TGTGCCAGCAGCTTAGTGAGTGGGACCGGGACAGGGGCCTACAATGAGCAGTTCTTC.

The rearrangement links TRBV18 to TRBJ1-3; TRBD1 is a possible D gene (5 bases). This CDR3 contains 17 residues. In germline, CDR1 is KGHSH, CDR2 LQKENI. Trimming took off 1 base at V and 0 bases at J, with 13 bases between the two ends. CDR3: CASSPLDEDNSGNTIYF. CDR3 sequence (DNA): TGTGCCAGCTCACCACTCGATGAGGACAACTCTGGAAACACCATATATTTT.

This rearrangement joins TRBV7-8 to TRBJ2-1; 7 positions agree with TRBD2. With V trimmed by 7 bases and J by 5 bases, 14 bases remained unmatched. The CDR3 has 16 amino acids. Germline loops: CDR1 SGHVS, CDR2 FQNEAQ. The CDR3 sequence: CASITPRGRGDNEQFF. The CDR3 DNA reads TGTGCCAGCATCACTCCCCGGGGGAGGGGAGACAATGAGCAGTTCTTC.

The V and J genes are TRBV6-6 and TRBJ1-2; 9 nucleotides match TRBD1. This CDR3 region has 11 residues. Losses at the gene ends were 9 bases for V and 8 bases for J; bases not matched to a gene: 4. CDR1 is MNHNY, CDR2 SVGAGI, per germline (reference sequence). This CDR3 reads CASDRGEGYTF. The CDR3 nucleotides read TGTGCCAGTGACAGGGGGGAAGGCTACACCTTC.

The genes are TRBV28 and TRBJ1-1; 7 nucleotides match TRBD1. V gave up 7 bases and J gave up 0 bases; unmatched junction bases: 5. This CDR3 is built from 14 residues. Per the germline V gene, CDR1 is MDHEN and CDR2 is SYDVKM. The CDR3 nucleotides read TGTGCCAGCACCCTGACAGGGATGAACACTGAAGCTTTCTTT. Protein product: CASTLTGMNTEAFF.